This TCR beta chain was sequenced during a study of T cell responses to AZD1222 COVID-19 vaccine. Only in-frame clones appear in the TCRdb table, and some are missing; sequencing was by immunoSEQ multiplex PCR. Of 150,000 to 200,000 clones listed, around 89% were seen once; the top ten hold roughly 4.3%. In germline, CDR1 is MDHEN, CDR2 SYDVKM. The V gene lost 8 bases and the J gene lost 0 bases, with 11 bases spanning the gap. This CDR3 is built from 14 residues. The chain carries TRBV28 and TRBJ1-5; D remains unclear. The TCR sequence derives from an adult who received the MenACWY meningococcal vaccine as a control. The source material was peripheral blood, sampled 28 days after the second dose of the MenACWY control vaccine. The CDR3 bases are TGTGCCAGCGGTCGGGGTTATAGCAATCAGCCCCAGCATTTT. Translated, it gives CASGRGYSNQPQHF.